This T cell receptor beta chain originates from a study of T cells in Graves' hyperthyroidism and ophthalmopathy. The study's findings and limits: Most clonotypes expanded in the thyroid (above 0.001) were also present in blood. Ophthalmopathy was distinguished from stable hyperthyroidism by 13 V-J signatures.

Researchers took RNA transcripts and amplified the TCR beta CDR3 regions from them. In the first-round RT-PCR of the TCR CDR3, the HTBI primer set was used. One entry per CDR3 protein, called by TCRdb with MiXCR from the multiplex PCR reads. The repertoire has about 300,000 distinct CDR3 sequences, around 16% of them found once; the top ten carry 33%. This clonotype was detected many times. Its target is unknown. Diagnosing involved the use of clinical symptoms, serum thyroxine and TRAb, thyroid ultrasound and orbital computed tomography. The CDR3 loop spans 13 amino acids. Trimming stripped 5 bases from V and 11 bases from J, with 15 bases between. The germline V gene has CDR1 SGHAT and CDR2 FQNNGV.

The clonotype originates from a man aged 25-40 years with Graves' hyperthyroidism. The chain uses TRBV11-2 and TRBJ2-2, with D tentatively TRBD1 or TRBD2 (5 bases each). Sequenced input: blood. For the CDR3, the DNA is TGTGCCAGCAGCATAGGCCGGGGCACTGAGCTGTTTTTT. It specifies CASSIGRGTELFF.